Presented here are 13 T cell receptor beta chains from one specimen sequenced in a study of cytomegalovirus exposure and HLA in healthy donors (TCRdb year 2017). Library prep was done by the immunoSEQ multiplex PCR assay. The multiplex PCR relied on a mix of 60 forward primers for TCR Vbeta segments and 13 reverse primers for TCR Jbeta segments. The table comes from immuneACCESS by way of TCRdb, which keeps in-frame sequences with V and J called. Part of the clones is missing from these tables; in studies checked, under half for an unresolved V gene and the rest for unknown reasons. This sample gives 120,000 to 150,000 clones in total; around 78% of them show up just once. The ten largest clonotypes hold 1.5% to 2% of the sample. The source material was PBMCs. These receptors originate from a young woman in good health and CMV-seronegative.

In DNA, the CDR3 is TGTGCCAGCAGCCAAGAGCCGAGGGGTTGGGGAGGGAATGAAAAACTGTTTTTT. Amino acid sequence: CASSQEPRGWGGNEKLFF. The rearrangement joins TRBV4-2 to TRBJ1-4; D possibly corresponds to TRBD1 (5 bases). The V and J ends lost 0 bases and 5 bases respectively, with 19 bases between them. The CDR3 loop spans 18 amino acids. Germline CDR1 is LGHNA and CDR2 is YNFKEQ.

The chain combines TRBV7-2 with TRBJ2-1; 7 nucleotides align to TRBD2. This CDR3 is built from 14 residues. V was clipped by 1 base and J by 5 bases; unmatched bases: 2. CDR1 and CDR2 (germline): SGHTA, FQGNSA. The CDR3 DNA follows: TGTGCCAGCAGCTTAGGGGGGAGGGACAATGAGCAGTTCTTC. As protein: CASSLGGRDNEQFF.

The chain has TRBV11-3 and TRBJ2-1; 9 bases line up with TRBD2. The CDR3 has 15 residues. V lost 5 bases and J lost 9; bases outside the gene matches: 11. CDR1 and CDR2 from the germline V gene are SGHNT and YENEEA. The CDR3 DNA reads as TGTGCCAGCAGCCCGTTAGCGGGAGAGGGGGTTGAGCAGTTCTTC. Amino acids: CASSPLAGEGVEQFF.

This clone was observed a handful of times. J is TRBJ1-5 and V is TRBV10-3, with a tentative D call TRBD1 (5 bases). The V end was cut by 3 bases, the J end by 4 bases, with 13 bases between. This CDR3 is 15 amino acids long. Germline loops: CDR1 ENHRY, CDR2 SYGVKD. Here the CDR3 DNA reads TGTGCCATCAGTGACCCCGGACGGACAAATCAGCCCCAGCATTTT. Its translation is CAISDPGRTNQPQHF.

This clone was counted a single time. The chain links TRBV7-2 to TRBJ1-5; D not certain. The germline V gene encodes CDR1 SGHTA and CDR2 FQGNSA. V lost 3 bases, J lost 4 bases, and 7 bases lay in between. The CDR3 is made up of 13 amino acids. The CDR3 DNA sequence: TGTGCCAGCAGCTTCCGGGAAAATCAGCCCCAGCATTTT. Translating it yields CASSFRENQPQHF.

The chain couples TRBV4-3 to TRBJ1-4; 8 nucleotides match TRBD1. Trimming cost V 4 bases and J 0 bases; bases outside gene matches: 4. In germline, CDR1 is LGHNA, CDR2 YSLEER. The CDR3 is made up of 16 amino acids. The CDR3 coding sequence is TGCGCCAGCAGCCGGTTACAGGGGGCAACTAATGAAAAACTGTTTTTT. Translated: CASSRLQGATNEKLFF.

The chain is built from TRBV4-1 and TRBJ1-2; D not certain. The germline V gene has CDR1 MGHRA and CDR2 YSYEKL. The CDR3 sequence is 13 residues long. The ends were cut back, 2 bases at V and 2 bases at J, with 6 bases in the middle. The DNA for the CDR3 is TGCGCCAGCAGCCAACAGGCCAACTATGGCTACACCTTC. It encodes CASSQQANYGYTF.

CDR3 in DNA: TGTGCCAGCACTTCCCGGGGGGGGGCCCCACGCGATACGCAGTATTTT. This encodes CASTSRGGAPRDTQYF. The genes are TRBV27 and TRBJ2-3; TRBD2 agrees at 8 bases. The CDR3 runs 16 residues. CDR1 and CDR2 (germline): MNHEY, SMNVEV (reference sequence). J was trimmed by 6 bases and V by 7 bases; bases with no gene match: 15.

The chain carries TRBV19 and TRBJ1-2; 10 bases agree with TRBD1. The CDR3 extends over 14 amino acids. After removal of 4 bases from V and 7 bases from J, the junction contained 6 bases not matched to a gene. CDR1 LNHDA and CDR2 SQIVND come from the germline V gene (reference sequence). The CDR3 sequence is CASSTRGQGLGYTF. The CDR3 coding sequence is TGTGCCAGTAGTACTCGGGGACAGGGGCTTGGCTACACCTTC.

This rearrangement joins TRBV5-1 to TRBJ2-1, with 8 bases that match TRBD2. The length of the CDR3 is 17 residues. V gave up 0 bases and J gave up 4 bases; unmatched junction bases: 9. Germline values: CDR1 SGHRS, CDR2 YFSETQ. In nucleotides, the CDR3 is TGCGCCAGCAGCTTGGGGTCCGGGCGGGGGGATTACAATGAGCAGTTCTTC. As protein: CASSLGSGRGDYNEQFF. Drawing the rest from reference TRBV5-1 and TRBJ2-1, the complete variable domain is KAGVTQTPRYLIKTRGQQVTLSCSPISGHRSVSWYQQTPGQGLQFLFEYFSETQRNKGNFPGRFSGRQFSNSRSEMNVSTLELGDSALYLCASSLGSGRGDYNEQFFGPGTRLTVL.

The chain couples TRBV18 to TRBJ1-1; 7 nucleotides agree with TRBD1. J lost 1 base, V lost 5 bases, and 1 base had no gene match. From germline, CDR1 is KGHSH and CDR2 LQKENI. The CDR3 length is 13 residues. CDR3: CASSTGENTEAFF. CDR3 DNA sequence: TGTGCCAGCTCAACAGGGGAGAACACTGAAGCTTTCTTT.

The chain combines TRBV6-4 with TRBJ1-1, with a tentative D call TRBD1 (6 bases). The CDR3 is made up of 13 amino acids. The germline CDR1 and CDR2 sequences are MRHNA and SNTAGT. The V end was cut by 6 bases, the J end by 1 base, with 9 bases between. This chain's CDR3 is CASRRQENTEAFF. CDR3 sequence (DNA): TGTGCCAGCAGGCGACAGGAGAACACTGAAGCTTTCTTT.

CDR3 sequence (DNA): TGTGCCAGCAGCTTATGGGGGGAGGAGGATGGCTACACCTTC. Amino acid sequence: CASSLWGEEDGYTF. The chain is built from TRBV7-2 and TRBJ1-2; maybe TRBD1 (5 bases). The V gene's germline CDR1 is SGHTA and CDR2 FQGNSA. The CDR3 extends over 14 amino acids. Trimming cost V 2 bases and J 6 bases, with 13 bases left between them.